This T cell receptor (beta chain) was observed in a study of blood T cell repertoires in COVID-19. Overall study: Samples representing acute and convalescent COVID-19 were sourced from the United States, Italy and Spain. From T cells, B-cell-depleted T cells, or PBMCs came the material, which was cDNA or gDNA.

In the source study's methods: Amplification with reference gene primers provided the estimates of nucleated cell counts. Libraries were prepared by immunoSEQ multiplex PCR; TCRdb keeps only in-frame clonotypes and omits some of them. That table furnishes V, J and clone size, whereas the DNA furnished D and trimming. Of over 85,000 clones listed, around 74% are singletons. In this sample, this clone turned up a few times. CDR3 length: 15 residues. CDR1 is SEHNR, CDR2 FQNEAQ, per germline (reference sequence). V dropped 5 bases and J dropped 0 bases, with 12 bases sitting between them. The sequence came from an older woman with acute or convalescent COVID-19. Sequenced input: peripheral blood. The J gene is TRBJ2-3, the V gene TRBV7-9; possibly TRBD2 for D (6 bases). The CDR3 DNA sequence: TGTGCCAGCAGCCCCCGGGACTTAAGCACAGATACGCAGTATTTT. Translation gives CASSPRDLSTDTQYF.